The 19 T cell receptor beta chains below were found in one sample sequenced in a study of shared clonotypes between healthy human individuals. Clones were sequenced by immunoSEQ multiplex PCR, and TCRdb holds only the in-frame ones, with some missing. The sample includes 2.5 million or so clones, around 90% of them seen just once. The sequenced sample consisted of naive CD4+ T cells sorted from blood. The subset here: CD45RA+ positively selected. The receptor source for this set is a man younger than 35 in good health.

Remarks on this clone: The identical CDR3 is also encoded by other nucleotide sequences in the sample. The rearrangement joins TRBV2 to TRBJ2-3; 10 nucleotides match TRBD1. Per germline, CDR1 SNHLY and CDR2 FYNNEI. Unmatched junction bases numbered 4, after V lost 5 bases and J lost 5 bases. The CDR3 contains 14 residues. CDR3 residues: CASSRDRGEDTQYF. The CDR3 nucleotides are TGTGCCAGCAGTAGGGACAGGGGAGAAGATACGCAGTATTTT.

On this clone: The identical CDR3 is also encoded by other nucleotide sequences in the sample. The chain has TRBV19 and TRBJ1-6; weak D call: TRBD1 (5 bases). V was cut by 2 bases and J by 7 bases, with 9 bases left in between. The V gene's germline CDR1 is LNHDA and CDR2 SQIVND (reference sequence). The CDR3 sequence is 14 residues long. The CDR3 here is CASSIRGENSPLHF. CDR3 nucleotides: TGTGCCAGTAGTATAAGGGGAGAGAATTCACCCCTCCACTTT.

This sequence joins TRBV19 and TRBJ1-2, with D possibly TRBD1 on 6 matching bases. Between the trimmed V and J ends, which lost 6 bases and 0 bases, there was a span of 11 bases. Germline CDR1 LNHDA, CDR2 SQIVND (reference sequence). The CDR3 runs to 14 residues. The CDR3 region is CASRRGPSNYGYTF. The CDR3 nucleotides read TGTGCCAGTAGGCGGGGGCCCTCTAACTATGGCTACACCTTC.

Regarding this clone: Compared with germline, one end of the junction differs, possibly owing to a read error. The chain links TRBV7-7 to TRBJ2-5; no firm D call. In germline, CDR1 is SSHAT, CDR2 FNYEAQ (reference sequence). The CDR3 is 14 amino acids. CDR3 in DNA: TGTGCTAGCAGCTTAGTAGGCATACAAGAGACCCAGTACTTC. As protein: CASSLVGIQETQYF.

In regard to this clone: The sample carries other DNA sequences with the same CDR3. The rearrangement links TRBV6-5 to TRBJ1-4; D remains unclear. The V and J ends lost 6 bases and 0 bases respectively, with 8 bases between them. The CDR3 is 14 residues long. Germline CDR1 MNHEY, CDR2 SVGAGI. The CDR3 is CASSPTATNEKLFF. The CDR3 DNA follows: TGTGCCAGCAGCCCGACCGCAACTAATGAAAAACTGTTTTTT.

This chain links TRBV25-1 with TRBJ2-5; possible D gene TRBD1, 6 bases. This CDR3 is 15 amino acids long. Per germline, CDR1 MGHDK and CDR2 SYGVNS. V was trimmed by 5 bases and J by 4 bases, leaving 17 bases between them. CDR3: CASSSRQALRETQYF. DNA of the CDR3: TGTGCCAGCAGTTCCAGACAGGCCCTTAGAGAGACCCAGTACTTC. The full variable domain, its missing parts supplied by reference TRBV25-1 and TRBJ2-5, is EADIYQTPRYLVIGTGKKITLECSQTMGHDKMYWYQQDPGMELHLIHYSYGVNSTEKGDLSSESTVSRIRTEHFPLTLESARPSHTSQYLCASSSRQALRETQYFGPGTRLLVL.

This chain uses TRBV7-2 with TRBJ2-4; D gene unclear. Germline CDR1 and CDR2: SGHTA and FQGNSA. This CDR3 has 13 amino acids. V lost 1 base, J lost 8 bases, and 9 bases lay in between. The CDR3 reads CASSLVMRDIQYF. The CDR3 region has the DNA TGTGCCAGCAGCTTAGTTATGAGAGACATTCAGTACTTC.

CDR3 bases: TGTGCCAGCAGGCGGGGGTTGGGTTCACCCCTCCACTTT. Encoded protein: CASRRGLGSPLHF. The V call is TRBV2, the J call TRBJ1-6; D might be TRBD1 (5 bases). V was trimmed by 6 bases and J by 9 bases, leaving 12 bases between them. The germline CDR1 and CDR2 sequences are SNHLY and FYNNEI. The length of the CDR3 is 13 residues.

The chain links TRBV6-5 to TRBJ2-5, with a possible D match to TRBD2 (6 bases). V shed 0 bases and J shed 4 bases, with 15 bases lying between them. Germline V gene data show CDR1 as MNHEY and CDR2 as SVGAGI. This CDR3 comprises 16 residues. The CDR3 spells CASSYSRERLRETQYF. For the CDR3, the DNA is TGTGCCAGCAGTTACTCGCGGGAAAGATTGAGAGAGACCCAGTACTTC.

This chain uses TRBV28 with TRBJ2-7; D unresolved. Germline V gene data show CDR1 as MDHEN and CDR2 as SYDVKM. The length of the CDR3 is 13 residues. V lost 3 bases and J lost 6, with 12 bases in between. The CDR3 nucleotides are TGTGCCAGCAGTTTCCTTAGGCCTGGCGAGCAGTACTTC. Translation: CASSFLRPGEQYF.

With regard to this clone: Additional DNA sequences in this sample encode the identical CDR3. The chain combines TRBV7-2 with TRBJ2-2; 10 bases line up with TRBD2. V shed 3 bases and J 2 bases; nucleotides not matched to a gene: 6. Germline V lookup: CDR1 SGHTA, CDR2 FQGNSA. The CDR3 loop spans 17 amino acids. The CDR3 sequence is CASSFPTSGRNTGELFF. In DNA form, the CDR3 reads TGTGCCAGCAGCTTCCCGACTAGCGGGCGCAACACCGGGGAGCTGTTTTTT.

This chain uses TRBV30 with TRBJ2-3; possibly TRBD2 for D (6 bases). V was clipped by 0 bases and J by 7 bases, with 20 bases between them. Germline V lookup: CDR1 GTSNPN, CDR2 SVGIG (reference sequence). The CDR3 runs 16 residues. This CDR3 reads CAWSVRSSVVTNTQYF. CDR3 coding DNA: TGTGCCTGGAGTGTACGTTCTAGCGTGGTCACGAATACGCAGTATTTT.

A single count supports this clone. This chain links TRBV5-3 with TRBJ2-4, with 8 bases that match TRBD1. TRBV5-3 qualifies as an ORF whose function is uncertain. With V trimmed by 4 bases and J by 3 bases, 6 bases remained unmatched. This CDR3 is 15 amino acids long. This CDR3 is CARSRDRRHKNIQYF. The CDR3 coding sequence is TGTGCCAGAAGCCGGGACAGGCGCCACAAAAACATTCAGTACTTC.

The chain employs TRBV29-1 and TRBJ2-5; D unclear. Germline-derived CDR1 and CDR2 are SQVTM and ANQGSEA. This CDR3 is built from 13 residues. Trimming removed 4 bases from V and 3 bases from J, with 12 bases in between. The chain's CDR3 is CSVGKGGEETQYF. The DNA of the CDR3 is TGCAGCGTTGGTAAAGGCGGTGAAGAGACCCAGTACTTC. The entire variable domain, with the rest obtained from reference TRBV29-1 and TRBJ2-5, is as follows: SAVISQKPSRDICQRGTSLTIQCQVDSQVTMMFWYRQQPGQSLTLIATANQGSEATYESGFVIDKFPISRPNLTFSTLTVSNMSPEDSSIYLCSVGKGGEETQYFGPGTRLLVL.

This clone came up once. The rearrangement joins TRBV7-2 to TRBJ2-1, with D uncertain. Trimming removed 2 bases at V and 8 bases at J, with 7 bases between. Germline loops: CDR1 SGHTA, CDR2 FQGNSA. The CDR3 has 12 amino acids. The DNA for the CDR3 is TGTGCCAGCAGCTTAAATCGCTATGAGCAGTTCTTC. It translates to CASSLNRYEQFF.

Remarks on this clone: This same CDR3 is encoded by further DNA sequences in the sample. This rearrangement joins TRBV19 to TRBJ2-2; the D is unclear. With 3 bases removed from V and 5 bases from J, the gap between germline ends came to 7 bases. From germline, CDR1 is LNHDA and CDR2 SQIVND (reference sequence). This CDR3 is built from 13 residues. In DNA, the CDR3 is TGTGCCAGTAGTATCGTCGGGACCGGGGAGCTGTTTTTT. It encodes CASSIVGTGELFF. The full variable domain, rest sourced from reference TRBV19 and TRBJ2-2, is DGGITQSPKYLFRKEGQNVTLSCEQNLNHDAMYWYRQDPGQGLRLIYYSQIVNDFQKGDIAEGYSVSREKKESFPLTVTSAQKNPTAFYLCASSIVGTGELFFGEGSRLTVL.

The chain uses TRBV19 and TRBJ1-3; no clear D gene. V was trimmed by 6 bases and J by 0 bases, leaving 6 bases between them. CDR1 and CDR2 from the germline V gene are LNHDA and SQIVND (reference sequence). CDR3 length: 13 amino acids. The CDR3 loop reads CASSLYSGNTIYF. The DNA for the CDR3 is TGTGCCAGTAGCTTGTACTCTGGAAACACCATATATTTT.

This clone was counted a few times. DNA for the CDR3: TGTGCCAGCAGTTTATTGGCGCCACAGCCCCAGCATTTT. It encodes CASSLLAPQPQHF. This sequence joins TRBV28 and TRBJ1-5; no clear D. Germline assignment: CDR1 MDHEN and CDR2 SYDVKM. The V and J ends lost 1 base and 7 bases respectively, with 8 bases between them. The CDR3 has 13 amino acids.

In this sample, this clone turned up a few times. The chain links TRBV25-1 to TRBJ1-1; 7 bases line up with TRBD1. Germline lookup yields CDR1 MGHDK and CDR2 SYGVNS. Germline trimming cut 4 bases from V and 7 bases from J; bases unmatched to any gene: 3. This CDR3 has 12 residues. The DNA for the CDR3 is TGTGCCAGCAGTGGGTACAGGGGTGAAGCTTTCTTT. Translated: CASSGYRGEAFF.